This T cell receptor (beta chain) was observed in a study of beta chain features in type 1 diabetes. As for the study in general: Taken together, all samples contributed more than 90,000,000 examined sorted cells. The study, taken as a whole, reports: The study found that naive, central memory and Treg TCRB repertoires appeared more similar in patients than in healthy donors. Moderate but significant shortening of TCRB CDR3s was recorded in all four CD4+ subsets from Type 1 diabetes patients.

A remark on this clone: Its antigen is still unknown. The sample holds other DNA sequences that translate to the same CDR3.

V lost 4 bases and J 0 bases, leaving 6 bases between the germline ends. The germline CDR1 and CDR2 sequences are SGHTA and FQGTGA. The CDR3 runs 13 residues. Of the isolated RNA, all was reverse transcribed, and so the sequenced material was expressed TCRB transcripts. Libraries were prepared by immunoSEQ multiplex PCR; TCRdb keeps only in-frame clonotypes and omits some of them. There are hundreds of thousands of clones in the sample; around 15% occur only once, and 0.02% to 0.025% lies in the top ten. This chain links TRBV7-3 with TRBJ1-1; no firm D call. The sequence was obtained from a man between 18 and 29 years old with type 1 diabetes. The sequencing input was naive CD4+ T cells from blood. CDR3 in DNA: TGTGCCAGCAGCTCCGGAATGAACACTGAAGCTTTCTTT. The encoded protein is CASSSGMNTEAFF.